This paragraph covers one T cell receptor (beta chain) sequence. This record comes from a study of T cell clonotyping in hematopoietic cell transplantation. Profiling relied on immunoSEQ multiplex PCR, and the TCRdb table lists in-frame clones only, not all of them. The repertoire holds around 14,000 clones, with 85% to 90% as singletons. This CDR3 contains 14 residues. Trimming took off 1 base at V and 2 bases at J, with 7 bases between the two ends. Germline CDR1 SEHNR, CDR2 FQNEAQ (reference sequence). The chain is built from TRBV7-9 and TRBJ2-3; no clear D gene. The sequencing here drew on PBMCs, taken 100 days after allogeneic stem cell transplant. The clonotype was recovered from a male patient aged 45-59 years who had an allogeneic stem cell transplant from an unrelated donor, so T cells may come from the graft donor. Some clones in this sample may be carry-over from other donors' samples. The CDR3 DNA reads as TGTGCCAGCAGCTTAGGGACGCCCACAGATACGCAGTATTTT. Residues: CASSLGTPTDTQYF.